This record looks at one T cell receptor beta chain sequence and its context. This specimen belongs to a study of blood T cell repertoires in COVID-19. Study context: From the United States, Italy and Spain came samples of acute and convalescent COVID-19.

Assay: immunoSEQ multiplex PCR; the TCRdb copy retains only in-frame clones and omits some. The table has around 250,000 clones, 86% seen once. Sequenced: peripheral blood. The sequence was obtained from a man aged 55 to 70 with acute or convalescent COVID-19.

CDR3 protein: CASSLAPAKNIQYF. CDR3 sequence (DNA): TGTGCCAGCAGCTTAGCTCCTGCCAAAAACATTCAGTACTTC. The chain couples TRBV7-2 to TRBJ2-4; D not resolved. This CDR3 has 14 residues. CDR1 is SGHTA and CDR2 is FQGNSA in the germline V gene. V lost 0 bases and J 1 base, leaving 4 bases between the germline ends.